The table lists the clone carrying this T cell receptor beta chain with a few counts. Deletions cut 3 bases from V and 9 bases from J, with 9 bases between. Germline values: CDR1 SNHLY, CDR2 FYNNEI. The CDR3 is 13 residues long. The data derive from a study of blood T cell repertoires in COVID-19. For the study at large: Some COVID-19 samples were acute and others convalescent; all came from the United States, Italy and Spain. Nucleic acid was either cDNA or gDNA, and it came from T cells, B-cell-depleted T cells, or PBMCs.

Original analysis: Researchers report that nucleated cell counts were estimated from reference gene primer amplification. The method was immunoSEQ multiplex PCR; TCRdb's version includes in-frame clones alone and lacks a portion of them. The DNA gave D and trimming, while V, J and clone size come from that table. The table lists more than 60,000 clones, roughly 89% of them singletons. The sample was peripheral blood. This chain connects TRBV2 to TRBJ1-6, with D hard to call. This clonotype was obtained from an elderly woman with active or convalescent COVID-19. This chain's CDR3 is CASSEEAGSPLHF. The CDR3 DNA reads as TGTGCCAGCAGTGAGGAGGCGGGTTCACCCCTCCACTTT.